This T cell receptor (beta chain) was captured by sequencing in a study of Graves' ophthalmopathy and Graves' hyperthyroidism. The germline V gene has CDR1 SGHNT and CDR2 YYREEE (reference sequence). There are 15 residues in the CDR3. V was pared by 5 bases and J by 7 bases, with 18 bases between. General study points: With 65% to 71% sensitivity and approximately 73% specificity, the model predicted ophthalmopathy progression. Also, most clonotypes expanded in the thyroid above 0.001 frequency appeared in blood.

Patients were excluded if they had other autoimmune diseases or uncontrolled infections, and likewise if pregnancy or lactation applied. Amplification of TCR beta CDR3 regions used RNA transcripts. After a first-round RT-PCR with HTBI primers, a second-round multiplex PCR was run. A single record per CDR3 protein comes from TCRdb applying MiXCR to the multiplex PCR reads. The repertoire holds 580,000 or so distinct CDR3 sequences, with about 40% as singletons. The table lists this clonotype with a few counts. Its specificity is not known. The chain uses TRBV5-4 and TRBJ1-4, with a possible D match to TRBD1 (5 bases). Sequenced: peripheral blood or thyroid tissue (not recorded which). The receptor was isolated from an adult man with Graves' hyperthyroidism. The CDR3 nucleotides are TGTGCCAGCAGTTCTCCGACAGAGTGGGGTGAAAAACTGTTTTTT. It is translated as CASSSPTEWGEKLFF. The entire variable domain, with the rest obtained from reference TRBV5-4 and TRBJ1-4, is as follows: ETGVTQSPTHLIKTRGQQVTLRCSSQSGHNTVSWYQQALGQGPQFIFQYYREEENGRGNFPPRFSGLQFPNYSSELNVNALELDDSALYLCASSSPTEWGEKLFFGSGTQLSVL.